The present TCR beta chain was sequenced within a study of Graves' ophthalmopathy and Graves' hyperthyroidism. Notes on the study in general: Researchers report that a 13-signature model separated ophthalmopathy from stable hyperthyroidism, posting around 90% sensitivity and around 80% specificity.

This clonotype was found a few times. Antigen: not known. For repertoire sequencing, the TCR beta CDR3 regions were amplified from RNA transcripts. HTBI primers were employed in first-round RT-PCR, then a second-round multiplex PCR followed. TCRdb re-derived calls from the multiplex PCR reads in MiXCR, one entry per CDR3 protein. This table has over 500,000 distinct CDR3 sequences, about 20% appearing once. Aged 18 to 65, the patients with hyperthyroidism had under 2 months' duration and were newly diagnosed. Researchers turned away patients with other autoimmune diseases, uncontrolled infections, pregnancy or lactation. Germline assignment: CDR1 SGHRS and CDR2 YFSETQ. Trimming took off 4 bases at V and 4 bases at J, with 21 bases between the two ends. This CDR3 is built from 17 residues.

This sequence was found in a woman between 18 and 29 years old with stable Graves' hyperthyroidism. Some clones in this sample may be carry-over from other donors' samples. The genes are TRBV5-1 and TRBJ1-5; D is unresolved. The sequenced material came from peripheral blood. CDR3 residues: CASSLLPTENGNQPQHF. DNA of the CDR3: TGCGCCAGCAGCCTCCTCCCTACAGAAAATGGGAATCAGCCCCAGCATTTT.